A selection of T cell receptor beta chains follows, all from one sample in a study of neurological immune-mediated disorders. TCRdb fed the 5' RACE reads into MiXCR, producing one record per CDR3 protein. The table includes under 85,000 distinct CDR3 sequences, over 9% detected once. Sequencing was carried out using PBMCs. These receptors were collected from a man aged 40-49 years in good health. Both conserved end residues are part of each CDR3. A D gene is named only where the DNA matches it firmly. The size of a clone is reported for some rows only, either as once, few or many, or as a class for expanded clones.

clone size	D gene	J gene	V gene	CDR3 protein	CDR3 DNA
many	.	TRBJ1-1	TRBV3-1	CASSQDWGGEAFF	TGTGCCAGCAGCCAAGATTGGGGGGGAGAAGCTTTCTTT
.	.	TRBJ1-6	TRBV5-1	CASSRGTAVRSSYNSPLHF	TGCGCCAGCAGCAGGGGGACGGCAGTCCGGAGCTCCTATAATTCACCCCTCCACTTT
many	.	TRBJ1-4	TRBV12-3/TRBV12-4	CASSLWEGHEKLFF	TGTGCCAGCAGTTTATGGGAAGGGCATGAAAAACTGTTTTTT
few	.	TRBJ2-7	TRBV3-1	CASSQAPTGNYEQYF	TGTGCCAGCAGCCAAGCCCCCACAGGAAACTACGAGCAGTACTTC
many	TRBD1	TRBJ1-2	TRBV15	CATSREGTAYGYTF	TGTGCCACCAGCAGAGAAGGGACAGCTTATGGCTACACCTTC
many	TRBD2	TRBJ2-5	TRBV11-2	CASSFVAGTEVTQYF	TGTGCCAGCAGCTTCGTAGCGGGGACGGAAGTGACCCAGTACTTC
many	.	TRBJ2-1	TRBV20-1	CSAMLGGHNNNEQFF	TGCAGTGCTATGCTTGGGGGGCATAATAACAATGAGCAGTTCTTC
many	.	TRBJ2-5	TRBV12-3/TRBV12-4	CASSLLGLGGTQYF	TGTGCCAGCAGTTTACTCGGGTTGGGGGGGACCCAGTACTTC
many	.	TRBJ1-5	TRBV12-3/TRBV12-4	CASSPTNYLNQPQHF	TGTGCCAGCAGTCCCACTAATTACCTCAATCAGCCCCAGCATTTT
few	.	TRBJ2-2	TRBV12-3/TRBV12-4	CASSPNYEVRTGELFF	TGTGCCAGCAGTCCAAATTACGAAGTCAGGACCGGGGAGCTGTTTTTT
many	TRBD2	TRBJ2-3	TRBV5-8	CASSLGTGGDADTQYF	TGTGCCAGCAGCTTGGGGACGGGAGGGGACGCGGATACGCAGTATTTT
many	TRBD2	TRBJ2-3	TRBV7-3	CASSLTSGTKVTGQYF	TGTGCCAGCAGCTTAACGTCAGGGACTAAAGTTACAGGGCAGTATTTT
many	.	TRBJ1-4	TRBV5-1	CASSPDAPARKLFF	TGCGCCAGCAGCCCCGACGCTCCCGCGAGGAAACTGTTTTTT
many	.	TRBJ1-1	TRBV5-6	CASISKVNTEAFF	TGTGCCAGCATCTCTAAGGTGAACACTGAAGCTTTCTTT
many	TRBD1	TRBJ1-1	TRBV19	CASRTGGARNTEAFF	TGTGCCAGTAGGACAGGGGGCGCGCGGAACACTGAAGCTTTCTTT
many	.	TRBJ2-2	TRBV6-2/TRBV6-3	CASSQYTGELFF	TGTGCCAGCAGTCAGTATACCGGGGAGCTGTTTTTT
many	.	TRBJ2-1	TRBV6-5	CASRPTGSSYNEQFF	TGTGCCAGCAGACCCACAGGGAGCTCCTACAATGAGCAGTTCTTC
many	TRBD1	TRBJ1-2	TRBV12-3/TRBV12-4	CASSLQQGQGYTF	TGTGCCAGCAGTCTCCAACAGGGACAGGGCTACACCTTC
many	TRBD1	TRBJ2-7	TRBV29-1	CSVEGQGGHEQYF	TGCAGCGTTGAAGGACAGGGCGGCCACGAGCAGTACTTC
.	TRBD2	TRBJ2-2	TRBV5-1	CASSSGTSVTGDLFF	TGCGCCAGCAGCTCCGGGACTAGCGTTACCGGGGATCTGTTTTTT
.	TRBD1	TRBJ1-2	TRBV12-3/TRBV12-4	CASTQGAGGYTF	TGTGCCAGCACCCAGGGGGCGGGCGGCTACACCTTC
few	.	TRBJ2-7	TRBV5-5	CASSFQGSGSDEQYF	TGTGCCAGCAGCTTTCAGGGGAGTGGTTCCGACGAGCAGTACTTC
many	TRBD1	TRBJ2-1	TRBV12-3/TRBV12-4	CASGGGTGGYNEQFF	TGTGCCAGCGGGGGTGGGACAGGGGGGTACAATGAGCAGTTCTTC
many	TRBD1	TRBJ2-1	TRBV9	CASSISTGTGYNEQFF	TGTGCCAGCAGCATATCCACCGGGACAGGCTACAATGAGCAGTTCTTC
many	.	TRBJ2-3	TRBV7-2	CASSLGANTDTQYF	TGTGCCAGCAGCCTCGGGGCAAACACAGATACGCAGTATTTT
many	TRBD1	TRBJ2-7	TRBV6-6	CASSRQGSGDEQYF	TGTGCCAGCAGTCGACAGGGGTCAGGGGACGAGCAGTACTTC
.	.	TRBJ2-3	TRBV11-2	CASSPGGPIPDTQYF	TGTGCCAGCAGCCCCGGGGGGCCTATTCCAGATACGCAGTATTTT